This T cell receptor beta chain was captured in a study of synovial regulatory T cells in juvenile arthritis. Study outcomes and limitations: CDR3 overlap with synovial Tregs was higher for iaTregs than other blood Tregs.

By frequency, this clone is medium-sized. The antigen is undetermined. This CDR3 is 6 amino acids long. No DNA has been recorded. This table comes from immunoSEQ multiplex PCR, and its TCRdb copy is limited to in-frame clones, with some not included. The repertoire table contains 2,000 to 2,500 clones. Synovial fluid was collected with matched peripheral blood from each patient with active arthritis. The sample comprised Treg cells from the synovium. The chain carries TRBV23-1 and TRBJ2-7. TRBV23-1 is an ORF; its function is uncertain. The sequence was obtained from a donor younger than 30 with juvenile idiopathic arthritis. The chain's CDR3 is CYEQYF.